These 14 T cell receptor beta chains came from one sample sequenced in a study of tumor-infiltrating lymphocytes in primary liver carcinoma. Constant-region priming of around 530 ng total RNA yielded TCR beta cDNA. Modified slightly, ARM-PCR produced TCR beta libraries over three nested multiplex PCR rounds. With TRBV1-TRBV30 forward primers and a C-beta reverse primer, the first two PCR rounds were run for roughly 10 cycles each. TCRdb reprocessed the multiplex PCR reads via MiXCR and lists one record per CDR3 protein. The repertoire includes about 110,000 distinct CDR3 sequences, around two thirds of them detected once, and around 9.3% sits in the top ten. RNA and DNA were co-extracted from approximately 20-30 mg of unsorted bulk tissue. The sequenced material came from liver tumor tissue from sampling region 1. As to subset: tumor region T1, superior pole. The receptor set was obtained from a woman aged 60-70 years with primary liver carcinoma and hepatitis B virus infection.

With regard to this clonotype: One end of the junction fails to match germline, which may point to a read error. The chain joins TRBV12-3 or TRBV12-4 to TRBJ1-5; D possibly corresponds to TRBD1 (5 bases). The CDR3 runs 14 residues. The CDR3 sequence: CASSSGLGDQHQHF. The CDR3 nucleotides are TGTGCCAGCAGTTCAGGGTTGGGGGATCAGCACCAGCATTTT.

J is TRBJ2-2 and V is TRBV29-1; 7 bases are a match to TRBD1. Germline CDR1 is SQVTM and CDR2 is ANQGSEA. This CDR3 contains 13 residues. The junction had 7 bases not matched to a gene; V was cut back by 4 bases and J by 8 bases. The DNA of the CDR3 is TGCAGCGTTGTTAGGGGGCAGGTGGGGGAGCTGTTTTTT. Protein: CSVVRGQVGELFF.

To note about this clonotype: A much larger clone is a single base away; this may be a read error. The chain links TRBV29-1 to TRBJ1-3; possibly TRBD1 for D (5 bases). Germline CDR1 and CDR2: SQVTM and ANQGSEA. This CDR3 spans 13 amino acids. The CDR3 sequence: CSVVPGNGTTIYF. CDR3 DNA sequence: TGCAGCGTTGTTCCAGGGAACGGAACCACCATATATTTT. The full variable domain, completed using reference TRBV29-1 and TRBJ1-3, is SAVISQKPSRDICQRGTSLTIQCQVDSQVTMMFWYRQQPGQSLTLIATANQGSEATYESGFVIDKFPISRPNLTFSTLTVSNMSPEDSSIYLCSVVPGNGTTIYFGEGSWLTVV.

The chain combines TRBV29-1 with TRBJ2-2; D remains unclear. With 1 base removed from V and 7 bases from J, the gap between germline ends came to 13 bases. The germline V gene has CDR1 SQVTM and CDR2 ANQGSEA. CDR3 length equals 14 residues. CDR3 sequence (DNA): TGCAGCGTTGAAGGGGCTAACCGGATCGGGGAGCTGTTTTTT. Its translation: CSVEGANRIGELFF.

About this clonotype itself: Being one base from a much bigger clone, this may be a read error. J is TRBJ1-1 and V is TRBV4-1; no firm D call. The CDR3 totals 13 residues. Germline assignment: CDR1 MGHRA and CDR2 YSYEKL. Here the CDR3 DNA reads TGCACCAGCAGCCAAGGCCCGAACACTGAAGCTTTCTTT. It translates to CTSSQGPNTEAFF.

With regard to this clonotype: This CDR3 is missing its conserved last phenylalanine or tryptophan, likely due to a read error. The chain employs TRBV11-3 and TRBJ2-1; D is unresolved. Trimming pared 3 bases from V and 5 bases from J, leaving 8 bases between. The CDR3 has 13 residues. Germline CDR1 SGHNT, CDR2 YENEEA. The CDR3 here is CASSFSGNNEQFS. For the CDR3, the DNA is TGTGCCAGCAGCTTTTCCGGTAACAATGAGCAGTTCTCA.

For this clonotype: Since a much larger clone is just one base distant, this may be a read error. Since the CDR3 does not end with the conserved phenylalanine or tryptophan, this likely comes from a read error. This chain links TRBV10-3 with TRBJ1-1, with unresolved D. Trimming removed 1 base at V and 1 base at J, with 7 bases between. Germline V lookup: CDR1 ENHRY, CDR2 SYGVKD. The CDR3 is 14 amino acids. The CDR3 nucleotides read TGTGCCATCAGTGAGTGGCAGCCGAACACTGAAGCTTTCTTA. It encodes CAISEWQPNTEAFL.

Details on this clonotype: No conserved phenylalanine or tryptophan ends this CDR3, so it is likely a read error. The chain uses TRBV11-2 and TRBJ2-1, with no clear D. The germline V gene has CDR1 SGHAT and CDR2 FQNNGV. This CDR3 is 13 amino acids long. The CDR3 nucleotides read TGTGCCAGCAGCCCGCCCCCCTACTATGAGCAGTTCCTC. This codes for CASSPPPYYEQFL.

With respect to this clonotype: The missing conserved phenylalanine or tryptophan at the end of this CDR3 makes a read error likely. DNA of the CDR3: TGTACCAGCGAGGGAGTGGGCACTGAAGCTTTCTAT. Its translation is CTSEGVGTEAFY. This chain links TRBV6-5 with TRBJ1-1; D call uncertain. Per the germline V gene, CDR1 is MNHEY and CDR2 is SVGAGI. CDR3 size: 12 residues.

This clonotype has a single count. It may be a read error: a sequence one base away is much more abundant. The chain joins TRBV10-3 to TRBJ1-1; 11 positions agree with TRBD1. Germline V gene sequence: CDR1 ENHRY, CDR2 SYGVKD. CDR3 length: 12 residues. CDR3 nucleotide sequence: TGTACCATCAGCTGGGACAGGGGGTTTGCTTTCTTT. Translation gives CTISWDRGFAFF.

Notes on this clonotype: An end of the junction does not agree with germline; a read error may underlie this. The chain has TRBV11-2 and TRBJ2-3, with a possible D match to TRBD2 (7 bases). Per germline, CDR1 SGHAT and CDR2 FQNNGV. There are 17 residues in the CDR3. The CDR3 protein is CASILGGLTYASDSQYF. DNA for the CDR3: TGTGCCAGCATCTTAGGGGGACTAACGTACGCGTCAGATTCGCAGTATTTT.

CDR3 DNA: TGCGCCAGCAGCTTGCAAGGGATGGATAGCTACACCTTC. Protein product: CASSLQGMDSYTF. The gene calls are TRBV5-1 and TRBJ1-2; no firm D call. The germline V gene encodes CDR1 SGHRS and CDR2 YFSETQ. The ends were cut back, 1 base at V and 9 bases at J, with 13 bases in the middle. This CDR3 is 13 amino acids long.

Many counts were recorded for this clonotype. V is TRBV6-4 and J is TRBJ2-2; D gene uncertain. The germline V gene has CDR1 MRHNA and CDR2 SNTAGT. Trimming took 4 bases from V and 4 from J, leaving 13 bases between them. The CDR3 loop spans 15 amino acids. DNA for the CDR3: TGTGCCAGCAGTGCTCGTCCAGAGCCCACCGGGGAGCTGTTTTTT. Amino acids: CASSARPEPTGELFF.

On this clonotype: This sequence may be a read error, since a much larger clone differs from it by one base. V is TRBV6-1 and J is TRBJ1-1, with 12 bases aligning to TRBD1. V was clipped by 4 bases and J by 0 bases; unmatched bases: 12. CDR1 and CDR2 from the germline V gene are MNHNS and SASEGT. This CDR3 contains 19 residues. DNA of the CDR3: TGTGCCAGCAGTGTGCCGGGACAGGGGGCGCGGAAAGTGAACACTGAAGCTTTCTTT. Its protein product is CASSVPGQGARKVNTEAFF.